This TCR beta chain was retrieved from a study of T cells after yellow fever vaccination. UMIs were added to TCR cDNA along with a universal primer site when it was made by 5'RACE template switching. One entry per CDR3 protein, called by TCRdb with MiXCR from the 5' RACE reads. The sample lists 70,000 or so distinct CDR3 sequences, about 6% occurring once. This clonotype was seen many times. The CDR3 is made up of 12 amino acids. The germline V gene encodes CDR1 SGHAT and CDR2 FQDESV (reference sequence). The germline V and J ends were trimmed by 3 bases and 9 bases, with 11 bases remaining between them.

The input for sequencing was CD4+ T cells sorted from PBMCs, taken less than 16 days after the first yellow fever vaccination. V usage is TRBV11-1 and J usage is TRBJ2-5; D possibly matches TRBD1 or TRBD2 (5 bases each). This TCR was sampled from a man between 18 and 35 years old who received the YFV17D yellow fever vaccine. The CDR3 here is CASSFTGPAQYF. The CDR3 DNA is TGTGCCAGCAGCTTTACGGGACCAGCCCAGTACTTC.